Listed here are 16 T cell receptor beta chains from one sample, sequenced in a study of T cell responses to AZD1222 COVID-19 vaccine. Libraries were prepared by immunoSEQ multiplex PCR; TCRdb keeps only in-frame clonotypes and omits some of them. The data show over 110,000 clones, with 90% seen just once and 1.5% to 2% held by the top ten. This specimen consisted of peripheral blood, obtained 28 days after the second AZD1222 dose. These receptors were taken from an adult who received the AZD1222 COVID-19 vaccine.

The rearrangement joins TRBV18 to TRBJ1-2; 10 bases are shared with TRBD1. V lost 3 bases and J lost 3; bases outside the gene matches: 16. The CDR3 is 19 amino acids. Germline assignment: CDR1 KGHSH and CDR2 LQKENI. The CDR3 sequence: CASSPLLTFTGTGDYGYTF. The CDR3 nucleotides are TGTGCCAGCTCACCGCTACTCACCTTCACCGGGACAGGGGACTATGGCTACACCTTC.

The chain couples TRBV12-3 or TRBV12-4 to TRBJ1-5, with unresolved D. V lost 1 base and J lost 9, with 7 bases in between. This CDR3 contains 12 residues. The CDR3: CASSLDVGPQHF. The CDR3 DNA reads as TGTGCCAGCAGTTTAGATGTCGGGCCCCAGCATTTT.

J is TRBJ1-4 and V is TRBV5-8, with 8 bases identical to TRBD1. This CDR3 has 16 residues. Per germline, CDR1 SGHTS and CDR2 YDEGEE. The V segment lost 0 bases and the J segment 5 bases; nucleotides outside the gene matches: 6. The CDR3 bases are TGTGCCAGCAGCTTGGGACAGGGGCCAGCAAATGAAAAACTGTTTTTT. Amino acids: CASSLGQGPANEKLFF.

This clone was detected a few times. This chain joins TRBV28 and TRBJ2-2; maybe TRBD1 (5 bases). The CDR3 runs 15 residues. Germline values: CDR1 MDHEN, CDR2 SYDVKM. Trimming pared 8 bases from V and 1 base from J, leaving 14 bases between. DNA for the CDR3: TGTGCCAGCGTCCAATCAAGGGGGAACACCGGGGAGCTGTTTTTT. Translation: CASVQSRGNTGELFF. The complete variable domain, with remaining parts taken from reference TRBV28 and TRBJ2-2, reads DVKVTQSSRYLVKRTGEKVFLECVQDMDHENMFWYRQDPGLGLRLIYFSYDVKMKEKGDIPEGYSVSREKKERFSLILESASTNQTSMYLCASVQSRGNTGELFFGEGSRLTVL.

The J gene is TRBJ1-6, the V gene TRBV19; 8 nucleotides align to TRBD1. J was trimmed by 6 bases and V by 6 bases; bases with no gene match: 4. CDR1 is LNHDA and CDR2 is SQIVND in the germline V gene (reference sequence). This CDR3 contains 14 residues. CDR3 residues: CASRLDRGNSPLHF. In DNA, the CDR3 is TGTGCCAGTAGGCTAGACAGGGGTAATTCACCCCTCCACTTT.

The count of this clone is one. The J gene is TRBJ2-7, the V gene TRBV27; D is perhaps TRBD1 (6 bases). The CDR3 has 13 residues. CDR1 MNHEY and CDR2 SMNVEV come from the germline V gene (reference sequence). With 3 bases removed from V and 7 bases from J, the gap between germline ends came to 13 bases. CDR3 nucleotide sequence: TGTGCCAGCAGTTTTCAGGGGCCGGGGGAGCAGTACTTC. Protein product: CASSFQGPGEQYF.

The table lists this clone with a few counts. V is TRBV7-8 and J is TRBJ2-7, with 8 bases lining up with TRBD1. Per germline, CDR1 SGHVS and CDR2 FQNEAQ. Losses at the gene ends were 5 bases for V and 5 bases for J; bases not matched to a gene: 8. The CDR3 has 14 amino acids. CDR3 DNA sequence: TGTGCCAGCAGCGTCCGACAGGGGTTTGACGAGCAGTACTTC. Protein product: CASSVRQGFDEQYF.

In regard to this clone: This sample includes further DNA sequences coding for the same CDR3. CDR3 residues: CASSRGGAAYEQYF. CDR3 DNA sequence: TGTGCCAGTAGTAGGGGGGGGGCAGCCTACGAGCAGTACTTC. The rearrangement uses TRBV19 and TRBJ2-7; TRBD2 is a possible D gene (7 bases). The germline V gene encodes CDR1 LNHDA and CDR2 SQIVND (reference sequence). Trimming took off 4 bases at V and 2 bases at J, with 12 bases between the two ends. This CDR3 spans 14 amino acids.

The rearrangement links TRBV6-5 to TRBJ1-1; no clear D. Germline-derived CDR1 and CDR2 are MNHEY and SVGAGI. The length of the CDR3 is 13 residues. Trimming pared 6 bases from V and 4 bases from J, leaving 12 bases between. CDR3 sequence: CASSIGYLTEAFF. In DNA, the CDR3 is TGTGCCAGCAGCATAGGGTATCTCACTGAAGCTTTCTTT.

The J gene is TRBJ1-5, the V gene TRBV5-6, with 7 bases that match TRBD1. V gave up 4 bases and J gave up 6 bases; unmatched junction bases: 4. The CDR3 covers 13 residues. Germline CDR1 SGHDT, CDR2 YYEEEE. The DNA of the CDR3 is TGTGCCAGCAGCCGTACAGGGGTTCAGCCCCAGCATTTT. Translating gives CASSRTGVQPQHF.

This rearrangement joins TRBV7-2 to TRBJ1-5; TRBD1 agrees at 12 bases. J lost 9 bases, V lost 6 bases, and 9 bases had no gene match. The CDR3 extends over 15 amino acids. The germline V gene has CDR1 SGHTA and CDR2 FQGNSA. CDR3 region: CASSPGTGGSRPQHF. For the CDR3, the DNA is TGTGCCAGCAGTCCCGGGACAGGGGGCTCCCGGCCCCAGCATTTT.

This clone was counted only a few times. CDR3 residues: CAWSTGLGYGYTF. The CDR3 DNA follows: TGTGCCTGGAGTACGGGCCTTGGATATGGCTACACCTTC. The rearrangement links TRBV30 to TRBJ1-2; no firm D call. CDR3 length: 13 residues. Per germline, CDR1 GTSNPN and CDR2 SVGIG (reference sequence). Trimming shortened V by 2 bases and J by 5 bases, and 12 bases separated the two germline ends.

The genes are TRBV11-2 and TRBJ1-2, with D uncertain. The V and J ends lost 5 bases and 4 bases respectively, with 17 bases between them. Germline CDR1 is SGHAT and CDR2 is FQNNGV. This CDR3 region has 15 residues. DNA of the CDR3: TGTGCCAGCAGCCCTCATAACGGCCACCTCTATGGCTACACCTTC. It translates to CASSPHNGHLYGYTF.

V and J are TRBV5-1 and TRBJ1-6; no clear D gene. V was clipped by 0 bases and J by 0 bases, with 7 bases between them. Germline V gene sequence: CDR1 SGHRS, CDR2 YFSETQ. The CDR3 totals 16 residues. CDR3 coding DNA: TGCGCCAGCAGCTTGGAGATAACCTCCTATAATTCACCCCTCCACTTT. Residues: CASSLEITSYNSPLHF.

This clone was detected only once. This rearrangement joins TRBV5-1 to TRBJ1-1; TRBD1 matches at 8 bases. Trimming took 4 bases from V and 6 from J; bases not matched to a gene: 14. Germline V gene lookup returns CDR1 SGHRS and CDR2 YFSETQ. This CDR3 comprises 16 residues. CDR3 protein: CASSVQGGTSVSEAFF. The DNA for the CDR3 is TGCGCCAGCAGCGTACAGGGGGGTACGTCGGTTTCTGAAGCTTTCTTT. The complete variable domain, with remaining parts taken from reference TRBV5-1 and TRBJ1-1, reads KAGVTQTPRYLIKTRGQQVTLSCSPISGHRSVSWYQQTPGQGLQFLFEYFSETQRNKGNFPGRFSGRQFSNSRSEMNVSTLELGDSALYLCASSVQGGTSVSEAFFGQGTRLTVV.

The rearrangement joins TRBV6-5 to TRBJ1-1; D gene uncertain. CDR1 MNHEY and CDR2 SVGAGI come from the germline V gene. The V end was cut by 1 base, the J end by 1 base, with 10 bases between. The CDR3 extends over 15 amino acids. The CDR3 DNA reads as TGTGCCAGCAGTTACTATAGGCAGCAGAACACTGAAGCTTTCTTT. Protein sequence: CASSYYRQQNTEAFF.